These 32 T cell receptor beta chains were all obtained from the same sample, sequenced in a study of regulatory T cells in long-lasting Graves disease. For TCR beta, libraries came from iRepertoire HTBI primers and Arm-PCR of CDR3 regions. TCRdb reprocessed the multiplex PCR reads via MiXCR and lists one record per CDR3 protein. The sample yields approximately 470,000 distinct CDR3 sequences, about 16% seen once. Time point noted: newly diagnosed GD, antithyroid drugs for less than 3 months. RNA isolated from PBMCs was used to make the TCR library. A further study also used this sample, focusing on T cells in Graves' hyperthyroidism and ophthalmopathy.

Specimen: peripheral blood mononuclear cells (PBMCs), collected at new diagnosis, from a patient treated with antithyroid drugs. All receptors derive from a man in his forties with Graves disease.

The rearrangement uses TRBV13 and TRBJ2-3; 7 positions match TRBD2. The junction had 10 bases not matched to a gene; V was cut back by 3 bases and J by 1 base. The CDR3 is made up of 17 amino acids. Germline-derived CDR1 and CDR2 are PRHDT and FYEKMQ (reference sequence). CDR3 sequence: CASSFSGGPGGTDTQYF. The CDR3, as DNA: TGTGCCAGCAGCTTTTCGGGGGGACCGGGGGGCACAGATACGCAGTATTTT. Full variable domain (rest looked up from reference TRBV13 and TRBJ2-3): AAGVIQSPRHLIKEKRETATLKCYPIPRHDTVYWYQQGPGQDPQFLISFYEKMQSDKGSIPDRFSAQQFSDYHSELNMSSLELGDSALYFCASSFSGGPGGTDTQYFGPGTRLTVL.

The CDR3 DNA is TGTGCCAGCAGTGCCGGGACCCCGACCGAGCAGTACTTC. Translation: CASSAGTPTEQYF. This chain connects TRBV12-3 or TRBV12-4 to TRBJ2-5; D may be TRBD1 or TRBD2 (5 bases each). The J call could be wrong; TRBJ2-7 is a better fit for the DNA end. The CDR3 sequence is 13 residues long.

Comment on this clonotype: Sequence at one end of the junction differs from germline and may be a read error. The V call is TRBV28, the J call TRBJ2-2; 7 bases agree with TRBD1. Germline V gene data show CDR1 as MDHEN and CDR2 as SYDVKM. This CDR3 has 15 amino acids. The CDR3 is CASSSTGERAGEPFF. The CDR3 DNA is TGTGCCAGCAGTTCAACAGGGGAGCGCGCCGGGGAGCCGTTTTTT.

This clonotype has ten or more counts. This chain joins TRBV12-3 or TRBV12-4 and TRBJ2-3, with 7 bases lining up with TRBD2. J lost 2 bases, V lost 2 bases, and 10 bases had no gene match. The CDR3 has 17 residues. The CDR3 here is CASSLRGGRVVTDTQYF. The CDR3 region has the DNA TGTGCCAGCAGTTTAAGGGGCGGGAGAGTAGTCACAGATACGCAGTATTTT.

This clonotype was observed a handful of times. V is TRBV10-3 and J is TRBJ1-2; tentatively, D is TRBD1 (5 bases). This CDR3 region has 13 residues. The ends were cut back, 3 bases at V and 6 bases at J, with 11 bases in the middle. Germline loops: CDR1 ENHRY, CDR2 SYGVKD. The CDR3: CAISDEGLDGYTF. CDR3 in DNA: TGTGCCATCAGTGATGAGGGGTTGGATGGCTACACCTTC.

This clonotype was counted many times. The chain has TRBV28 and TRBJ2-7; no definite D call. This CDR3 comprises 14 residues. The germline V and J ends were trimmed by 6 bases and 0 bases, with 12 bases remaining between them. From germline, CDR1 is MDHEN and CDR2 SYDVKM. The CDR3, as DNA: TGTGCCAGCAGGGCCCTTCCTAGCTCCTACGAGCAGTACTTC. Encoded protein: CASRALPSSYEQYF.

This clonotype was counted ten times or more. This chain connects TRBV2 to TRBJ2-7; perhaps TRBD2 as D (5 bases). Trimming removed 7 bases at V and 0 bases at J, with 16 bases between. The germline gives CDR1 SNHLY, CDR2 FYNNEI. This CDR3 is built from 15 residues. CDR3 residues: CASTKSRGSSYEQYF. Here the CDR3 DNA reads TGTGCCAGCACCAAAAGTCGAGGGAGCTCCTACGAGCAGTACTTC. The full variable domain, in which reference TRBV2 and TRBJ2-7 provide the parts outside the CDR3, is EPEVTQTPSHQVTQMGQEVILRCVPISNHLYFYWYRQILGQKVEFLVSFYNNEISEKSEIFDDQFSVERPDGSNFTLKIRSTKLEDSAMYFCASTKSRGSSYEQYFGPGTRLTVT.

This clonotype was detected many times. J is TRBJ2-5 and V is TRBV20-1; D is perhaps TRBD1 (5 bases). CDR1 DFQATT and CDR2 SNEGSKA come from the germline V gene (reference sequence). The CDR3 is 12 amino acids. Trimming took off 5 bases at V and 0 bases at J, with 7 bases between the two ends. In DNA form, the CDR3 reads TGCAGTGCTGCGACAGACCAAGAGACCCAGTACTTC. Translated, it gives CSAATDQETQYF.

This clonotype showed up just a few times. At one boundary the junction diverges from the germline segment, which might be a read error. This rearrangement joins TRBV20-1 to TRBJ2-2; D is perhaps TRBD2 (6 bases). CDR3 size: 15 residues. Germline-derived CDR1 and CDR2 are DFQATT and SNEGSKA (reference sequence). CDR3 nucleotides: TGCAGTGCTAGAGATAATTCCAGGGCGGGCGGGGTGCTGTTTTTT. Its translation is CSARDNSRAGGVLFF.

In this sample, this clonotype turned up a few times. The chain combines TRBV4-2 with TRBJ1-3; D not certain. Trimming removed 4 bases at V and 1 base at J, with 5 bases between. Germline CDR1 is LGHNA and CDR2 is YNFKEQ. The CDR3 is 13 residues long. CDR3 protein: CASSPLSGNTIYF. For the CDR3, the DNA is TGTGCCAGCAGCCCCCTTTCTGGAAACACCATATATTTT.

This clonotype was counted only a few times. Here the CDR3 reads CASSPLLFLRTEAFF. The CDR3 DNA follows: TGTGCCAGCAGCCCGCTCCTCTTCCTACGCACTGAAGCTTTCTTT. The rearrangement uses TRBV5-5 and TRBJ1-1; D gene unclear. V lost 4 bases, J lost 4 bases, and 17 bases lay in between. Germline lookup yields CDR1 SGHKS and CDR2 YYEKEE (reference sequence). The CDR3 sequence is 15 residues long.

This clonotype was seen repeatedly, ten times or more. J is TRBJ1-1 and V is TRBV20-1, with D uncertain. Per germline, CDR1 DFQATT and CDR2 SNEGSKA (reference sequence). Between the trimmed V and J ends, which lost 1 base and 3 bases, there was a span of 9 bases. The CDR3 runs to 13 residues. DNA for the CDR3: TGCAGTGCTAGAGGCTCAGGATACACTGAAGCTTTCTTT. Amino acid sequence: CSARGSGYTEAFF.

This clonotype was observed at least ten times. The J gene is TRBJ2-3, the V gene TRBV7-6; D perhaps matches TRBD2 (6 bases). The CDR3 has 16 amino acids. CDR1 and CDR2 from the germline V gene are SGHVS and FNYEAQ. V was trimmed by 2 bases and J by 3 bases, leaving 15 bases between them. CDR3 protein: CASSLQLAGRTDTQYF. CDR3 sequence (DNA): TGTGCCAGCAGCTTACAGCTGGCAGGGAGGACAGATACGCAGTATTTT.

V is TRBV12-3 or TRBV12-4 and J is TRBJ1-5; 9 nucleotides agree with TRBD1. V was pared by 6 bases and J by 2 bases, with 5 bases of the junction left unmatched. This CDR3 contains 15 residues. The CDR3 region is CASRQGAVGNQPQHF. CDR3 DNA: TGTGCCAGCAGACAGGGGGCAGTTGGCAATCAGCCCCAGCATTTT.

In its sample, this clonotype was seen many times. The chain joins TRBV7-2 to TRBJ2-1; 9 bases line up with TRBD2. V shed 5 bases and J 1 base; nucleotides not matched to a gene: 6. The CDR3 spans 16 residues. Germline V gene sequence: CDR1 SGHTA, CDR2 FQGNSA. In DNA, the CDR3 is TGTGCCAGCAGCGATTTAGCGGGAGCGTCCTACAATGAGCAGTTCTTC. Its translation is CASSDLAGASYNEQFF.

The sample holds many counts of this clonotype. The CDR3 loop is CASSLAGQADTQYF. CDR3 DNA: TGTGCCAGCAGCTTAGCTGGGCAGGCAGATACGCAGTATTTT. This chain joins TRBV7-2 and TRBJ2-3; D is unclear. The CDR3 is 14 residues long. V gave up 0 bases and J gave up 4 bases, with 8 bases separating them. In germline, CDR1 is SGHTA, CDR2 FQGNSA. The variable domain in full, completed from reference TRBV7-2 and TRBJ2-3, reads GAGVSQSPSNKVTEKGKDVELRCDPISGHTALYWYRQSLGQGLEFLIYFQGNSAPDKSGLPSDRFSAERTGGSVSTLTIQRTQQEDSAVYLCASSLAGQADTQYFGPGTRLTVL.

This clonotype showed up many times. DNA for the CDR3: TGCGCCAGCGGACAGGGGCCGGGGATGAACACTGAAGCTTTCTTT. Amino acids: CASGQGPGMNTEAFF. The V call is TRBV5-1, the J call TRBJ1-1; 9 positions agree with TRBD1. CDR3 length: 15 amino acids. J lost 0 bases, V lost 7 bases, and 7 bases had no gene match. Germline CDR1 SGHRS, CDR2 YFSETQ.

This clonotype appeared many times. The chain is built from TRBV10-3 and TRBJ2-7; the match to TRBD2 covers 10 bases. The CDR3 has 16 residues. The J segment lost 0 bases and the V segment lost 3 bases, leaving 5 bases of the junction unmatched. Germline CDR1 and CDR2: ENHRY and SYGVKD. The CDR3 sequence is CAISDEASGSSYEQYF. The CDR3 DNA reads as TGTGCCATCAGTGATGAAGCTAGCGGGAGCTCCTACGAGCAGTACTTC.

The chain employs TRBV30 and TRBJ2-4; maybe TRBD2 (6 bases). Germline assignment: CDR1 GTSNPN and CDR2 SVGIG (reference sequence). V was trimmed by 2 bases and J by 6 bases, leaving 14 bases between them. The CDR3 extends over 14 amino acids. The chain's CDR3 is CAWSQGSGTNIQYF. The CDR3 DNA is TGTGCCTGGAGTCAGGGTAGCGGTACAAACATTCAGTACTTC.

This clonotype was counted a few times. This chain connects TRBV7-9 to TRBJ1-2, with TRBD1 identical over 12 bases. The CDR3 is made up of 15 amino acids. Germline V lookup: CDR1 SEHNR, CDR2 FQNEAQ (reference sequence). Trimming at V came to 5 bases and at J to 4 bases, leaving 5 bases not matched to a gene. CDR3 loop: CASSAGQGALYGYTF. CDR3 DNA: TGTGCCAGCAGCGCGGGACAGGGGGCCCTCTATGGCTACACCTTC.

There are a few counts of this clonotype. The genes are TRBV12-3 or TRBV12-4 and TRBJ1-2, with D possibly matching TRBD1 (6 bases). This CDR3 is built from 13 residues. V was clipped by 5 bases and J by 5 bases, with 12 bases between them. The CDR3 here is CASSTQGSYGYTF. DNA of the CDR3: TGTGCCAGCAGTACACAGGGCTCTTATGGCTACACCTTC.

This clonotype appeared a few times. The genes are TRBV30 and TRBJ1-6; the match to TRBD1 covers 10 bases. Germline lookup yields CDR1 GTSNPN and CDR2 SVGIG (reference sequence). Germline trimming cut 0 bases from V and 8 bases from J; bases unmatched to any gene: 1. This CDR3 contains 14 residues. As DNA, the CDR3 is TGTGCCTGGAGTGTCGGACAGGGGGATTCACCCCTCCACTTT. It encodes CAWSVGQGDSPLHF.

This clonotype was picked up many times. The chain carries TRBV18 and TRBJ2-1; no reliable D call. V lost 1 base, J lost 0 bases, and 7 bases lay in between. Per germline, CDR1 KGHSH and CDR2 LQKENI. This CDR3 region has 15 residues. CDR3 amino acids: CASSPQSSSYNEQFF. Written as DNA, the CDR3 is TGTGCCAGCTCACCACAGAGCTCCTCCTACAATGAGCAGTTCTTC.

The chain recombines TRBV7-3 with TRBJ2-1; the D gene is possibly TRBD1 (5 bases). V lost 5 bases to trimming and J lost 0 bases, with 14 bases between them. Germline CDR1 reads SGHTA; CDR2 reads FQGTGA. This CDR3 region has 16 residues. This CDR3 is CASSPSGISSYNEQFF. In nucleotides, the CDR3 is TGTGCCAGCAGCCCGTCAGGGATTTCCTCCTACAATGAGCAGTTCTTC.

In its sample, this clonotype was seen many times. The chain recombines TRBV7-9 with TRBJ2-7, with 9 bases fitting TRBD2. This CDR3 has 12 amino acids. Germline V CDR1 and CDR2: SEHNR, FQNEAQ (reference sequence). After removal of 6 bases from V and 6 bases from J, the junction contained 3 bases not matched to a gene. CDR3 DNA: TGTGCCAGCAGTCAGACTAGCGGCGAGCAGTACTTC. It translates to CASSQTSGEQYF. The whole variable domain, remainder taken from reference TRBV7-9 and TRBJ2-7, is DTGVSQNPRHKITKRGQNVTFRCDPISEHNRLYWYRQTLGQGPEFLTYFQNEAQLEKSRLLSDRFSAERPKGSFSTLEIQRTEQGDSAMYLCASSQTSGEQYFGPGTRLTVT.

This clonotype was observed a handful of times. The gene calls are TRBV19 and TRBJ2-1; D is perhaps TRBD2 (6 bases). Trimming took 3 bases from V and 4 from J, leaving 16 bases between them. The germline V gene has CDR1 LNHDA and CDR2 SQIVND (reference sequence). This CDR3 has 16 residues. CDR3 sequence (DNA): TGTGCCAGTAGTATCCGGCTGGATAGCGGATACAATGAGCAGTTCTTC. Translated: CASSIRLDSGYNEQFF.

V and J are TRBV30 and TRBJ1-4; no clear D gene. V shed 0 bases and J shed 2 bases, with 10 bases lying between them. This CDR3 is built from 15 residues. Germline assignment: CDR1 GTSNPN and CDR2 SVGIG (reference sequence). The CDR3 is CAWSVGGSTNEKLFF. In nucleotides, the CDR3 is TGTGCCTGGAGTGTCGGAGGGTCTACTAATGAAAAACTGTTTTTT.

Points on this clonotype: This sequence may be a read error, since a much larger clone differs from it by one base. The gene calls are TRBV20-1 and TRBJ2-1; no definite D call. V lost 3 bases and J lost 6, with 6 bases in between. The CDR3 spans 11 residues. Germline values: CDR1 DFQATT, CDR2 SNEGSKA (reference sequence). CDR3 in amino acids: CSASVVNEQFF. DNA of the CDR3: TGCAGTGCTAGTGTTGTCAATGAGCAGTTCTTC.

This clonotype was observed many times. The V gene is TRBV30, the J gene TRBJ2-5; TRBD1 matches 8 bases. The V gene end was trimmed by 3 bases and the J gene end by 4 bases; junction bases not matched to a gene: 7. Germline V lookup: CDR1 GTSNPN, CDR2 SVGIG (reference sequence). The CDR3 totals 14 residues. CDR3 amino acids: CAWSRTGWAETQYF. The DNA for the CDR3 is TGTGCCTGGAGCCGGACAGGGTGGGCAGAGACCCAGTACTTC. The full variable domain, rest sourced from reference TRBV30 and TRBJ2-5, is SQTIHQWPATLVQPVGSPLSLECTVEGTSNPNLYWYRQAAGRGLQLLFYSVGIGQISSEVPQNLSASRPQDRQFILSSKKLLLSDSGFYLCAWSRTGWAETQYFGPGTRLLVL.

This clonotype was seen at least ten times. The CDR3 protein is CASSLAMGMNTEAFF. The CDR3 DNA sequence: TGCGCCAGCAGCTTGGCGATGGGAATGAACACTGAAGCTTTCTTT. The V and J genes are TRBV5-1 and TRBJ1-1; no definite D call. V lost 0 bases and J 0 bases, leaving 9 bases between the germline ends. The CDR3 covers 15 residues. Per the germline V gene, CDR1 is SGHRS and CDR2 is YFSETQ.

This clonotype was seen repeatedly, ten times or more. The CDR3 coding sequence is TGCGCCAGCAGCTTGGAGGGGGTATACACTGAAGCTTTCTTT. This codes for CASSLEGVYTEAFF. The chain joins TRBV5-1 to TRBJ1-1, with TRBD1 as a possible D gene (6 bases). The ends were cut back, 0 bases at V and 3 bases at J, with 9 bases in the middle. The CDR3 is 14 residues long. CDR1 is SGHRS and CDR2 is YFSETQ in the germline V gene.

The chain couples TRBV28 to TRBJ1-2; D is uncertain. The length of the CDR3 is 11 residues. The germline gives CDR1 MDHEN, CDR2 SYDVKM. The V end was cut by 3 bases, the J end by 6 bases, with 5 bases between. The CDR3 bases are TGTGCCAGCAGTTTCTGGAATGGCTACACCTTC. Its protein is CASSFWNGYTF.